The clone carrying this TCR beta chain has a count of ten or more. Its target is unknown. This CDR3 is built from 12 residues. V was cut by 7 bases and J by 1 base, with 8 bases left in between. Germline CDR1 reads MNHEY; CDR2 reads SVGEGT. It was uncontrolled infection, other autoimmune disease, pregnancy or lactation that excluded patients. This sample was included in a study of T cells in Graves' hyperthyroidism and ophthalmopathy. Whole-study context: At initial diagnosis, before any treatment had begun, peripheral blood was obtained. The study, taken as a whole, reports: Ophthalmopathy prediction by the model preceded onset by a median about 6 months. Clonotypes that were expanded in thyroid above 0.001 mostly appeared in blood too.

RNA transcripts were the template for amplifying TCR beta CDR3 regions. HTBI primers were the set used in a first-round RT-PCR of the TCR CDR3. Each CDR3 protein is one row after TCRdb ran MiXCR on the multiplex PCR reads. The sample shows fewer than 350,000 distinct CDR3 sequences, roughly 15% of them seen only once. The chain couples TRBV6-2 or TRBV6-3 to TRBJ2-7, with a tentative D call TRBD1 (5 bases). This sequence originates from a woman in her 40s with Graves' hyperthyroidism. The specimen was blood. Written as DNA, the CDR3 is TGTGCCAGCAAGGGGTTTTCCTACGAGCAGTACTTC. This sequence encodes CASKGFSYEQYF.